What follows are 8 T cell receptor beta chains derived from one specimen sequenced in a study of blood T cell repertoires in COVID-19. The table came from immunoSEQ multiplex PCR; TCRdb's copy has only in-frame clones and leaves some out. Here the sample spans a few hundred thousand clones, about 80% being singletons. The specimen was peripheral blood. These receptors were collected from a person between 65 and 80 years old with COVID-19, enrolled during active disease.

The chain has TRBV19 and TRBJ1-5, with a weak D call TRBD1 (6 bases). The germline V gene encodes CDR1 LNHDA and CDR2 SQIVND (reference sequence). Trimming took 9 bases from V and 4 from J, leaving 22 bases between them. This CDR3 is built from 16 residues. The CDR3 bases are TGTGCCAGCCGGACGAAACGGACAGTCGGTAATCAGCCCCAGCATTTT. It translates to CASRTKRTVGNQPQHF.

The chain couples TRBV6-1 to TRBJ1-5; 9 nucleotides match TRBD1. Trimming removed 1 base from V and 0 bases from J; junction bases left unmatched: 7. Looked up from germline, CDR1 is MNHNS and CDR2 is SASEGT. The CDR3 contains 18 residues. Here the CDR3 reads CASSEGGTGITSNQPQHF. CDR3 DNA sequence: TGTGCCAGCAGTGAAGGGGGGACAGGGATTACTAGCAATCAGCCCCAGCATTTT.

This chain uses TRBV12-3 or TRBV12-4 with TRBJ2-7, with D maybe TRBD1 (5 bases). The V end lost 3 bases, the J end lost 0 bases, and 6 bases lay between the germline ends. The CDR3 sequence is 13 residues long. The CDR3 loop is CASSFDSSYEQYF. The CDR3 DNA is TGTGCCAGCAGTTTCGACAGCTCCTACGAGCAGTACTTC.

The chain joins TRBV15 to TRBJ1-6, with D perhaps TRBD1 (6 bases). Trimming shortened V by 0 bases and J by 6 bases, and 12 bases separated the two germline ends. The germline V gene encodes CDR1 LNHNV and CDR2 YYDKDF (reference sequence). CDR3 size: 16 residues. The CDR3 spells CATSRENRAINSPLHF. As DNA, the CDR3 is TGTGCCACCAGCAGAGAAAACAGGGCCATTAATTCACCCCTCCACTTT.

In DNA, the CDR3 is TGCGCCAGCAGCCAAGACTATCCGGGAAACTATGGCTACACCTTC. The encoded protein is CASSQDYPGNYGYTF. The chain recombines TRBV4-3 with TRBJ1-2, with unresolved D. V lost 0 bases, J lost 2 bases, and 10 bases lay in between. This CDR3 is built from 15 residues. Germline V CDR1 and CDR2: LGHNA, YSLEER.

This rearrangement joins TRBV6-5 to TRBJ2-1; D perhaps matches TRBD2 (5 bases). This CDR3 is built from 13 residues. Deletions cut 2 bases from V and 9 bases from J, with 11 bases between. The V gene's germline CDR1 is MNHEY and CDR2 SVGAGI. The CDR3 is CASSYRRRGEQFF. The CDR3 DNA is TGTGCCAGCAGTTACAGGAGGCGCGGTGAGCAGTTCTTC.

CDR3 amino acids: CATSERQGPNPYPPLHF. CDR3 DNA sequence: TGTGCCACCAGTGAAAGACAGGGCCCGAACCCCTATCCACCCCTCCACTTT. The chain combines TRBV24-1 with TRBJ1-6, with 7 nucleotides matching TRBD1. This CDR3 has 17 amino acids. V gave up 4 bases and J gave up 11 bases; unmatched junction bases: 16. Per the germline V gene, CDR1 is KGHDR and CDR2 is SFDVKD.

This CDR3 reads CASSLPGVGANSPLHF. For the CDR3, the DNA is TGTGCCAGCAGTTTACCCGGGGTGGGTGCCAATTCACCCCTCCACTTT. The V gene is TRBV27, the J gene TRBJ1-6; D is ambiguous. The length of the CDR3 is 16 residues. V was trimmed by 2 bases and J by 7 bases, leaving 15 bases between them. Germline V lookup: CDR1 MNHEY, CDR2 SMNVEV (reference sequence).